A selection of T cell receptor beta chains follows, all from one sample in a study of T cell responses to AZD1222 COVID-19 vaccine. Sequencing was performed with immunoSEQ multiplex PCR; in TCRdb, only in-frame clones are kept and a portion is missing. This table holds 150,000 to 200,000 clones, approximately 93% found once. The source was peripheral blood, collected on day 0 of AZD1222 vaccination. Source of these receptors: an adult in good health. CDR3s include the opening cysteine and the closing phenylalanine or tryptophan. D genes are given only for firm matches. Size tells how often a clone was seen (once, few, many) or the class of an expanded clone, and some rows leave it out.

J: TRBJ2-1
V: TRBV3-1/TRBV3-2
D: .
size: .
DNA: TGTGCCAGCAGCCAGATAAGCGGAGAGTTGTACAATGAGCAGTTCTTC
CDR3: CASSQISGELYNEQFF

J: TRBJ1-4
V: TRBV3-1/TRBV3-2
D: .
size: .
DNA: TGTGCCAGCAGCCCCTACGGGGGTGAGGAAAAACTGTTTTTT
CDR3: CASSPYGGEEKLFF

J: TRBJ1-2
V: TRBV18
D: .
size: .
DNA: TGTGCCAGCTCACCTAGTGGGACATCTTCCAACGATGGCTACACCTTC
CDR3: CASSPSGTSSNDGYTF

J: TRBJ2-7
V: TRBV13
D: TRBD1
size: .
DNA: TGTGCCAGCAGCCTAATCCTCGGACAGGATAGCTCCTACGAGCAGTACTTC
CDR3: CASSLILGQDSSYEQYF

J: TRBJ1-4
V: TRBV7-9
D: .
size: .
DNA: TGTGCCAGCAGCTTAGCCACGGACAGATCCCATGAAAAACTGTTTTTT
CDR3: CASSLATDRSHEKLFF

J: TRBJ1-1
V: TRBV4-1
D: .
size: .
DNA: TGCGCCAGCAGCCAAGAGAGGAGGGGGGGCGGCACTGAAGCTTTCTTT
CDR3: CASSQERRGGGTEAFF

J: TRBJ1-5
V: TRBV27
D: TRBD1
size: .
DNA: TGTGCCAGCACCCCCTCCGTCAGACAGGGTCAGCCCCAGCATTTT
CDR3: CASTPSVRQGQPQHF

J: TRBJ2-3
V: TRBV7-6
D: TRBD2
size: few
DNA: TGTGCCAGCAGCTCCACGACTAGCGGCACAGATACGCAGTATTTT
CDR3: CASSSTTSGTDTQYF

J: TRBJ1-1
V: TRBV7-8
D: .
size: .
DNA: TGTGCCAGCAGGAGGGGCAGGGTGAACACTGAAGCTTTCTTT
CDR3: CASRRGRVNTEAFF

J: TRBJ1-5
V: TRBV7-9
D: .
size: .
DNA: TGTGCCAGCAGCTTTTGGTGGAACGACCAGCCCCAGCATTTT
CDR3: CASSFWWNDQPQHF

J: TRBJ2-2
V: TRBV13
D: .
size: .
DNA: TGTGCCAGCAGCCCCCAGCCAGCAACCGGGGAGCTGTTTTTT
CDR3: CASSPQPATGELFF

J: TRBJ2-5
V: TRBV10-2
D: TRBD2
size: .
DNA: TGCGCCAGCAGTGAGTCACCTAGCGGGAGCCAAGAGACCCAGTACTTC
CDR3: CASSESPSGSQETQYF

J: TRBJ1-5
V: TRBV6-5
D: .
size: .
DNA: TGTGCCAGCAGCACCTCGGGGGATTATCAGCCCCAGCATTTT
CDR3: CASSTSGDYQPQHF

J: TRBJ2-2
V: TRBV14
D: .
size: .
DNA: TGTGCCAGCAGCCAAGAAGGCTGGCCCGGGGAGCTGTTTTTT
CDR3: CASSQEGWPGELFF

J: TRBJ2-1
V: TRBV5-1
D: .
size: .
DNA: TGCGCCAGCAGCTTGGAAATCGCCCCTTCCTACAATGAGCAGTTCTTC
CDR3: CASSLEIAPSYNEQFF

J: TRBJ1-3
V: TRBV6-5
D: .
size: .
DNA: TGTGCCAGCAAACACAGCTCTGGAAACACCATATATTTT
CDR3: CASKHSSGNTIYF

J: TRBJ1-2
V: TRBV19
D: TRBD1
size: .
DNA: TGTGCCAGTAGTATGGGACAGGGACCTTATGGCTACACCTTC
CDR3: CASSMGQGPYGYTF

J: TRBJ1-5
V: TRBV2
D: .
size: .
DNA: TGTGCCAGCGCATTCGACAGTTTGCCCCAGCCCCAGCATTTT
CDR3: CASAFDSLPQPQHF

J: TRBJ1-1
V: TRBV7-8
D: .
size: .
DNA: TGTGCCAGCAGCCCGGGACGTGGAGTGGACACTGAAGCTTTCTTT
CDR3: CASSPGRGVDTEAFF